This entry features one TCR beta chain sequence. These data belong to a study of blood T cell repertoires in COVID-19. Study in general: Sites in the United States, Italy and Spain provided acute and convalescent COVID-19 samples. Sample material is recorded as cDNA or gDNA derived from T cells, B-cell-depleted T cells, or PBMCs.

Under the authors' procedure: Amplifying reference gene primers gave estimates of nucleated cell counts. Measured with immunoSEQ multiplex PCR; TCRdb has only the in-frame clones, and not every one. Clonal size and the V and J genes are those of that table, whereas D and trimming came from the DNA. The sample lists a few hundred thousand clones, 80% to 90% seen once, with approximately 6% in the top ten. After removal of 5 bases from V and 3 bases from J, the junction contained 6 bases not matched to a gene. Germline CDR1 reads MNHEY; CDR2 reads SMNVEV (reference sequence). The CDR3 is made up of 15 amino acids.

Source material: peripheral blood. The TCR sequence derives from a man aged 55 to 70 who had recovered from COVID-19. The chain links TRBV27 to TRBJ2-2, with 7 nucleotides matching TRBD1. This chain's CDR3 is CASSPTGVDTGELFF. The DNA for the CDR3 is TGTGCCAGCAGTCCAACAGGGGTAGACACCGGGGAGCTGTTTTTT.